The entry that follows covers one T cell receptor (beta chain) sequence. The repertoire was sequenced with immunoSEQ multiplex PCR; TCRdb's copy has only in-frame clones and lacks some. Of 150,000 to 200,000 clones listed, about 93% are singletons. The source of the sample is a study of control samples from healthy donors and cancer patients. CDR1 and CDR2 from the germline V gene are PRHDT and FYEKMQ (reference sequence). Deletions cut 1 base from V and 2 bases from J, with 12 bases between. The CDR3 has 15 residues. The clonotype comes from an older woman in good health. What was sequenced was blood. The V call is TRBV13, the J call TRBJ2-7; tentative D call: TRBD1 (6 bases). CDR3 bases: TGTGCCAGCAGCTTAGTTCGGGACACCACCTACGAGCAGTACTTC. Its translation: CASSLVRDTTYEQYF.